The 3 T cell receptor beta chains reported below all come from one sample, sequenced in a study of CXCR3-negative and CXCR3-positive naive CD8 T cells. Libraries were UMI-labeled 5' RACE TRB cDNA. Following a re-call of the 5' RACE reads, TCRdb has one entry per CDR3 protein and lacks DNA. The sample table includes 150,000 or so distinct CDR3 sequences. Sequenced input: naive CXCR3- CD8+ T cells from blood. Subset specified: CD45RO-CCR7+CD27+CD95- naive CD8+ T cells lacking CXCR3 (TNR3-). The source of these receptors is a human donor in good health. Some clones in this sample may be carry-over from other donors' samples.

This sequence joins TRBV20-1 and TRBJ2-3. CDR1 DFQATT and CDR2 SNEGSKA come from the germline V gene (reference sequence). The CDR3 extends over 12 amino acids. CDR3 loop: CSARLEGWGQYF.

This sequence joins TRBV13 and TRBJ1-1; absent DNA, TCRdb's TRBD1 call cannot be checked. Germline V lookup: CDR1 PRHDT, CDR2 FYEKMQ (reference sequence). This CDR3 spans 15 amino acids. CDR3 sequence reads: CASSIMTGGVLKAFF.

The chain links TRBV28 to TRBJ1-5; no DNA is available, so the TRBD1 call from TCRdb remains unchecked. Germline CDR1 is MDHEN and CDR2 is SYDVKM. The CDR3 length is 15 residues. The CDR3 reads CASSLTGNSNQPQHF.